A selection of T cell receptor beta chains follows, all from one sample in a study of cytomegalovirus exposure and HLA in healthy donors. Sequenced by immunoSEQ multiplex PCR; TCRdb stores in-frame clones only, minus some. The table includes under 150,000 clones, roughly 80% detected once. The specimen sequenced was PBMCs. The receptors originated from a man aged 30-40 years in good health and CMV-seronegative. Each CDR3 is given with its conserved first and last residue. A D gene is named only where the DNA matches it firmly. Where a row states a size, it is once, few, many or the class of an expanded clone; other rows omit it.

abundance,j_gene,v_gene,d_gene,CDR3nt,CDR3aa
.,TRBJ1-4,TRBV6-6,.,TGTGCCAGCAGTCCCCTCGGCAGGTCTGAAAAACTGTTTTTT,CASSPLGRSEKLFF
once,TRBJ2-7,TRBV5-1,TRBD2,TGCGCCAGCGGGACTAGCGGGGGGGTTTCTCTATACGAGCAGTACTTC,CASGTSGGVSLYEQYF
.,TRBJ2-1,TRBV28,TRBD2,TGTGCCAGCAGTCAGCCGCTAGCGGGATTCTACAATGAGCAGTTCTTC,CASSQPLAGFYNEQFF
.,TRBJ2-7,TRBV11-2,TRBD1,TGTGCCAGCAGCCCAAGGACAGGGGGGACTACCTACGAGCAGTACTTC,CASSPRTGGTTYEQYF
.,TRBJ1-5,TRBV10-3,TRBD1,TGTGCCATCAGTACGGGACAGTCCAATCAGCCCCAGCATTTT,CAISTGQSNQPQHF
few,TRBJ1-2,TRBV6-5,TRBD1,TGTGCCAGCAGTTACTCGGACAGGGTCACTGGCTACACCTTC,CASSYSDRVTGYTF
.,TRBJ1-6,TRBV7-2,.,TGTGCCAGCAGCTTAGGGGCCGGGGTAAATTCACCCCTCCACTTT,CASSLGAGVNSPLHF
.,TRBJ1-6,TRBV5-1,TRBD1,TGCGCCAACAGCTACATGGGACAGGGCAGTAATTCACCCCTCCACTTT,CANSYMGQGSNSPLHF
once,TRBJ2-7,TRBV4-1,.,TGCGCCAGCAGCCAAGAACCAGGGATCTCCTACGAGCAGTACTTC,CASSQEPGISYEQYF
.,TRBJ1-1,TRBV14,.,TGTGCCAGCAGCCAACAGGCCTTTCGTAACACTGAAGCTTTCTTT,CASSQQAFRNTEAFF
.,TRBJ2-1,TRBV19,TRBD2,TGTGCCAGTAGTATCCCCTTGACTAGCGGGACCTACAGGGAGCAGTTCTTC,CASSIPLTSGTYREQFF
.,TRBJ2-5,TRBV5-6,TRBD2,TGTGCCAGCAGCTTGGCAGCGGGAGTCCTACAAGAGACCCAGTACTTC,CASSLAAGVLQETQYF
.,TRBJ2-7,TRBV10-1,TRBD1,TGCGCCAGAACAATTCACAGGGGTGAGTACGAGCAGTACTTC,CARTIHRGEYEQYF
.,TRBJ1-6,TRBV2,TRBD1,TGTGCCAGCAGTGAGGGGACAGGGTCTCGATCCTATAATTCACCCCTCCACTTT,CASSEGTGSRSYNSPLHF
.,TRBJ2-3,TRBV6-4,TRBD1,TGTGCCAGCAGTGCCGGACAGGGTGCTGATACGCAGTATTTT,CASSAGQGADTQYF
.,TRBJ2-5,TRBV5-1,.,TGCGCCAGCAGCTTGGCAGGGAACCAAGAGACCCAGTACTTC,CASSLAGNQETQYF
.,TRBJ2-2,TRBV27,TRBD1,TGTGCCAGCAGTTCGAAGGACAGGGTTCGTCCCGGGGAGCTGTTTTTT,CASSSKDRVRPGELFF
.,TRBJ1-1,TRBV5-6,.,TGTGCCAGCAGCCAGGAACAGGTTGAAGCTTTCTTT,CASSQEQVEAFF
.,TRBJ1-1,TRBV7-9,TRBD1,TGTGCCAGCAGCACCTGGGACAGGGGACAGAATGAAGCTTTCTTT,CASSTWDRGQNEAFF
.,TRBJ1-1,TRBV6-1,.,TGTGCCAGCAGGACAGAGATGAACACTGAAGCTTTCTTT,CASRTEMNTEAFF
.,TRBJ2-1,TRBV7-8,.,TGTGCCAGCAGCTTAGGGGCCGGGAGTGGCTCCTACAATGAGCAGTTCTTC,CASSLGAGSGSYNEQFF
.,TRBJ2-7,TRBV5-1,TRBD1,TGCGCCAGCAGCTTGGGGACAGGGGGCCTCGACGAGCAGTACTTC,CASSLGTGGLDEQYF
.,TRBJ2-7,TRBV6-1,.,TGTGCCAGCAGTGCCTTAGTGGGCCACTCCTACGAGCAGTACTTC,CASSALVGHSYEQYF
.,TRBJ1-2,TRBV19,.,TGTGCCAGTAGTAAAGGGGGAACTGACTATGGCTACACCTTC,CASSKGGTDYGYTF
.,TRBJ2-3,TRBV19,.,TGTGCCAGTAATCACGGCGGGAGCACAGATACGCAGTATTTT,CASNHGGSTDTQYF
.,TRBJ2-7,TRBV10-1,.,TGCGCCAGCAGCGGACAGAACTCCTACGAGCAGTACTTC,CASSGQNSYEQYF
.,TRBJ1-2,TRBV28,.,TGTGCCAGCAGTTTTGTTAGTGGCTACACCTTC,CASSFVSGYTF
.,TRBJ1-1,TRBV5-6,TRBD1,TGTGCCAGCAGCCCTGGACAGGGGTTGGTTGAAGCTTTCTTT,CASSPGQGLVEAFF
.,TRBJ2-7,TRBV5-5,TRBD1,TGTGCCAGCAGCTTTTTGGGGACAGGGTACTCCTACGAGCAGTACTTC,CASSFLGTGYSYEQYF
.,TRBJ2-5,TRBV19,TRBD2,TGTGCCAGTAGTTGGACTAGCGGGCAAGAGACCCAGTACTTC,CASSWTSGQETQYF
.,TRBJ2-5,TRBV11-2,.,TGTGCCAGCAGCTTCGGCGGTGGGGCCCTCCAAGAGACCCAGTACTTC,CASSFGGGALQETQYF
once,TRBJ1-4,TRBV27,.,TGTGCCAGCACCTCTGGTACCAGGGGCGGAAAACTGTTTTTT,CASTSGTRGGKLFF
.,TRBJ1-1,TRBV29-1,TRBD1,TGCAGCGTTGAGGGACAGGGGTTGACTGAAGCTTTCTTT,CSVEGQGLTEAFF
once,TRBJ1-3,TRBV5-6,TRBD1,TGTGCCAGCAGCCTGGACAGGGCCCTTAGCTCTGGAAACACCATATATTTT,CASSLDRALSSGNTIYF
.,TRBJ2-1,TRBV19,.,TGTGCCAGTAGTATCCGTGGGAGAGGCAATGAGCAGTTCTTC,CASSIRGRGNEQFF
.,TRBJ2-7,TRBV4-3,.,TGCGCCAGCAGCCAAGAGGCAGGGCATAGCTACGAGCAGTACTTC,CASSQEAGHSYEQYF
.,TRBJ1-1,TRBV19,TRBD1,TGTGCCAGTAGTTCCCGGACAGGGGGCTACACTGAAGCTTTCTTT,CASSSRTGGYTEAFF
.,TRBJ1-6,TRBV7-2,TRBD1,TGTGCCAGCAGCTCTAGACAGGGTTTAGGCTCACCCCTCCACTTT,CASSSRQGLGSPLHF
few,TRBJ2-1,TRBV19,TRBD1,TGTGCCAGTAGTATCTCCTCAGGGGGCTACAATGAGCAGTTCTTC,CASSISSGGYNEQFF
.,TRBJ2-1,TRBV4-3,TRBD2,TGCGCCAGCAGCCAAAATCTAGCGGGGCCCAGTGAGCAGTTCTTC,CASSQNLAGPSEQFF
.,TRBJ2-6,TRBV10-3,TRBD1,TGTGCCATCAGGGGGAGGGACAGGGGCTCTGGGGCCAACGTCCTGACTTTC,CAIRGRDRGSGANVLTF
once,TRBJ1-6,TRBV28,.,TGTGCCAGCACCCCGGGGGACCGAAATAATTCACCCCTCCACTTT,CASTPGDRNNSPLHF
.,TRBJ2-7,TRBV2,TRBD1,TGTGCCGGAAATTCGGGACAGCCTCCATACGAGCAGTACTTC,CAGNSGQPPYEQYF
.,TRBJ2-7,TRBV4-2,TRBD1,TGTGCCAGCAGCCAGGGGGACAGCTCCTACGAGCAGTACTTC,CASSQGDSSYEQYF
few,TRBJ1-2,TRBV11-2,.,TGTGCCAGCAGCTTAGAAATCAGGGCCCCTTATGGCTACACCTTC,CASSLEIRAPYGYTF
.,TRBJ1-1,TRBV9,TRBD1,TGTGCCAGCAGCGCAGGGGGGGACAGGGGCAGGAGCACTGAAGCTTTCTTT,CASSAGGDRGRSTEAFF
once,TRBJ1-1,TRBV7-9,TRBD1,TGTGCCAGCAGCACCTTGCCCGGACAGGGCGAGGGTGAAGCTTTCTTT,CASSTLPGQGEGEAFF
.,TRBJ2-7,TRBV5-1,.,TGCGCCAGCAGCCCCCAGGGGGGATCCTACGAGCAGTACTTC,CASSPQGGSYEQYF
few,TRBJ2-4,TRBV28,TRBD1,TGTGCCAGCACGAGGGAAGGACAGGGGCCTACTTCCAAAAACATTCAGTACTTC,CASTREGQGPTSKNIQYF
once,TRBJ1-2,TRBV5-6,TRBD1,TGTGCCAGCAGCTTGATGCCGACAGGGGGCGGACGCGGCTACACCTTC,CASSLMPTGGGRGYTF
.,TRBJ2-7,TRBV6-5,.,TGTGCCAGCAGCTCCATTCTAGCATCCGAGCAGTACTTC,CASSSILASEQYF
once,TRBJ2-1,TRBV29-1,TRBD1,TGCAGCGTTGAAACAGGGGGTTATGAGCAGTTCTTC,CSVETGGYEQFF
.,TRBJ2-7,TRBV28,TRBD1,TGTGCCAGCAGACCTCAACCGGGACAGGGGGCCTACGAGCAGTACTTC,CASRPQPGQGAYEQYF
.,TRBJ2-7,TRBV30,TRBD1,TGTGCCTGGAGTCGATTAAGAGACGGGACAGGGGCCTACGAGCAGTACTTC,CAWSRLRDGTGAYEQYF
.,TRBJ1-4,TRBV2,.,TGTGCCAGCAGTGCAGGGACTGGTGAAAAACTGTTTTTT,CASSAGTGEKLFF
.,TRBJ1-4,TRBV7-2,.,TGTGCCAGCAGCCCAGGAGGGACAACTAATGAAAAACTGTTTTTT,CASSPGGTTNEKLFF
.,TRBJ1-4,TRBV7-2,.,TGTGCCAGCAGCTTCCCGGGACTCGGAAAACTGTTTTTT,CASSFPGLGKLFF